This TCR beta chain was captured by sequencing in a study of shared clonotypes between healthy human individuals. This table comes from immunoSEQ multiplex PCR, and its TCRdb copy is limited to in-frame clones, with some not included. The sample yields about 1.1 million clones, approximately 80% seen once. This clone appeared a single time. The CDR3 spans 15 residues. The ends were cut back, 9 bases at V and 2 bases at J, with 18 bases in the middle. CDR1 and CDR2 from the germline V gene are SGHTA and FQGTGA. The receptor's source is a man aged 18 to 29 in good health. Some clones in this sample may be carry-over from other donors' samples. Sample: memory CD4+ T cells from PBMCs. Subset in this sample: CD45RA-negative fraction. The chain joins TRBV7-3 to TRBJ2-3, with a possible D match to TRBD2 (6 bases). In DNA, the CDR3 is TGTGCCAGACCTCCCGAAGGAGGGCTCACAGATACGCAGTATTTT. This translates into CARPPEGGLTDTQYF.